This entry lists 29 T cell receptor beta chains sequenced from one sample in a study of T-cell memory formation after mild COVID-19. A single record per CDR3 protein comes from TCRdb applying MiXCR to the 5' RACE reads. The sample records about 140,000 distinct CDR3 sequences, roughly 15% being singletons. The sequencing input was PBMCs or a T cell subset sorted from them (not recorded which). The receptors originated from an adult woman who had mild COVID-19 (a few samples of this study predate the infection). Cell type and time point are not known.

This clonotype was observed a handful of times. The chain employs TRBV5-1 and TRBJ1-2; possibly TRBD1 for D (6 bases). V shed 6 bases and J shed 8 bases, with 17 bases lying between them. Germline V CDR1 and CDR2: SGHRS, YFSETQ. CDR3 size: 13 residues. The CDR3 nucleotides are TGCGCCAGCACCAGAGCCCCAGGGGAAGGCTACACCTTC. Translated, it gives CASTRAPGEGYTF.

The sample holds a few counts of this clonotype. The genes are TRBV20-1 and TRBJ1-1, with unresolved D. CDR3 length: 12 residues. Germline CDR1 is DFQATT and CDR2 is SNEGSKA (reference sequence). With 0 bases removed from V and 4 bases from J, the gap between germline ends came to 6 bases. The CDR3 reads CSARDLTTEAFF. The CDR3 DNA sequence: TGCAGTGCTAGAGATCTGACCACTGAAGCTTTCTTT.

This clonotype was observed a few times. The genes are TRBV6-5 and TRBJ1-2; no reliable D call. The germline CDR1 and CDR2 sequences are MNHEY and SVGAGI. Trimming cost V 0 bases and J 5 bases, with 16 bases left between them. The CDR3 runs 16 residues. The CDR3 loop is CASSYSWQGIQYGYTF. CDR3 DNA: TGTGCCAGCAGTTACTCGTGGCAAGGAATTCAGTATGGCTACACCTTC.

The V call is TRBV18, the J call TRBJ2-1; D is possibly TRBD1 (5 bases). Germline values: CDR1 KGHSH, CDR2 LQKENI. V gave up 6 bases and J gave up 0 bases, with 9 bases separating them. CDR3 length: 14 residues. CDR3 residues: CASSQGSSYNEQFF. The CDR3 DNA sequence: TGTGCCAGCTCCCAGGGAAGCTCCTACAATGAGCAGTTCTTC.

This clonotype was seen at least ten times. The CDR3 DNA follows: TGTGCCAGCCGGGAGACAGGGGTCACCGGGGAGCTGTTTTTT. This gives the protein CASRETGVTGELFF. The chain couples TRBV6-5 to TRBJ2-2, with TRBD1 matching over 8 bases. This CDR3 has 14 residues. Germline-derived CDR1 and CDR2 are MNHEY and SVGAGI. V lost 8 bases to trimming and J lost 4 bases; unmatched junction nucleotides: 6.

CDR3 sequence: CASSLASGRWNEQFF. The CDR3 nucleotides are TGCGCCAGCAGCTTGGCATCCGGGAGATGGAATGAGCAGTTCTTC. The V call is TRBV5-1, the J call TRBJ2-1, with D maybe TRBD2 (6 bases). V gave up 0 bases and J gave up 7 bases, with 14 bases separating them. This CDR3 spans 15 amino acids. The germline CDR1 and CDR2 sequences are SGHRS and YFSETQ.

This clonotype was seen more than once but under ten times. The chain combines TRBV7-8 with TRBJ1-6, with TRBD1 matching 8 bases. V lost 6 bases to trimming and J lost 7 bases; unmatched junction nucleotides: 5. In germline, CDR1 is SGHVS, CDR2 FQNEAQ. This CDR3 region has 14 residues. The CDR3 nucleotides are TGTGCCAGCAGGCCGGGACAGGTGAATTCACCCCTCCACTTT. The encoded protein is CASRPGQVNSPLHF.

The chain links TRBV6-4 to TRBJ2-7, with 7 bases aligning to TRBD2. Trimming took 3 bases from V and 2 from J; bases not matched to a gene: 13. Germline values: CDR1 MRHNA, CDR2 SNTAGT. The CDR3 totals 17 residues. For the CDR3, the DNA is TGTGCCAGCAGTGAGAAATCGGGACTAATTGTTGCCTACGAGCAGTACTTC. Amino acid sequence: CASSEKSGLIVAYEQYF.

This clonotype was seen at least ten times. The chain joins TRBV9 to TRBJ1-2, with a tentative D call TRBD1 (5 bases). Germline lookup yields CDR1 SGDLS and CDR2 YYNGEE. CDR3 length equals 13 residues. With 3 bases removed from V and 2 bases from J, the gap between germline ends came to 8 bases. The CDR3, as DNA: TGTGCCAGCAGCGAGGGGCAGAACTATGGCTACACCTTC. Protein product: CASSEGQNYGYTF.

This clonotype came up many times. The chain is built from TRBV12-3 or TRBV12-4 and TRBJ2-7; D tentatively fits TRBD1 or TRBD2 (5 bases each). Trimming left V 0 bases short and J 5 bases short, with 17 bases between. This CDR3 comprises 16 residues. CDR3 sequence: CASSLAPGSRGDEQYF. CDR3 DNA: TGTGCCAGCAGTTTAGCCCCCGGAAGTCGAGGGGACGAGCAGTACTTC.

The gene calls are TRBV29-1 and TRBJ1-2, with D possibly matching TRBD1 (5 bases). The CDR3 is 15 residues long. Germline V gives CDR1 SQVTM, CDR2 ANQGSEA. V lost 0 bases, J lost 2 bases, and 13 bases lay in between. The DNA of the CDR3 is TGCAGCGTTGAAGAGAGACGGGGCGTAAACTATGGCTACACCTTC. Translating it yields CSVEERRGVNYGYTF.

This clonotype was found a few times. The V call is TRBV19, the J call TRBJ2-3; D perhaps matches TRBD2 (6 bases). With 2 bases removed from V and 4 bases from J, the gap between germline ends came to 13 bases. Germline V CDR1 and CDR2: LNHDA, SQIVND (reference sequence). The CDR3 runs to 15 residues. CDR3 amino acids: CASSIISGVSDTQYF. CDR3 DNA sequence: TGTGCCAGTAGTATAATCTCGGGAGTCTCAGATACGCAGTATTTT.

This chain connects TRBV5-1 to TRBJ2-7; D assignment may be TRBD1 or TRBD2 (5 bases each). Germline CDR1 and CDR2: SGHRS and YFSETQ. The CDR3 extends over 14 amino acids. The V end lost 4 bases, the J end lost 9 bases, and 20 bases lay between the germline ends. CDR3 loop: CASSPGRTLRGQYF. The DNA for the CDR3 is TGCGCCAGCAGCCCGGGACGAACCCTACGAGGGCAGTACTTC.

This clonotype has more than one count but fewer than ten. This rearrangement joins TRBV7-9 to TRBJ2-7; maybe TRBD2 (6 bases). In germline, CDR1 is SEHNR, CDR2 FQNEAQ (reference sequence). The V and J ends lost 3 bases and 3 bases respectively, with 12 bases between them. The CDR3 is made up of 14 amino acids. CDR3 residues: CASSLLAGYYEQYF. The CDR3 coding sequence is TGTGCCAGCAGCTTGCTTGCGGGGTACTACGAGCAGTACTTC.

The chain is built from TRBV29-1 and TRBJ2-1; 7 bases agree with TRBD1. Germline CDR1 and CDR2: SQVTM and ANQGSEA. After removal of 6 bases from V and 4 bases from J, the junction contained 6 bases not matched to a gene. There are 13 residues in the CDR3. CDR3 sequence reads: CSVSQGLYNEQFF. CDR3 coding DNA: TGCAGCGTCTCACAGGGGCTGTACAATGAGCAGTTCTTC.

This clonotype was picked up a small number of times. The rearrangement joins TRBV20-1 to TRBJ1-1; D not resolved. V was cut by 4 bases and J by 2 bases, with 11 bases left in between. This CDR3 has 13 amino acids. Per germline, CDR1 DFQATT and CDR2 SNEGSKA (reference sequence). CDR3 loop: CSAKDRLNTEAFF. CDR3 bases: TGCAGTGCTAAGGACCGACTCAACACTGAAGCTTTCTTT.

Only a few counts were recorded for this clonotype. This chain connects TRBV4-2 to TRBJ2-1; D may be TRBD1 or TRBD2 (6 bases each). Between the trimmed V and J ends, which lost 1 base and 6 bases, there was a span of 16 bases. The CDR3 runs to 16 residues. CDR1 and CDR2 (germline): LGHNA, YNFKEQ. The CDR3 sequence: CASSQAILGGRNEQFF. The CDR3 nucleotides read TGTGCCAGCAGCCAAGCGATACTAGGGGGGCGCAATGAGCAGTTCTTC.

This clonotype was counted between two and nine times. The chain carries TRBV6-5 and TRBJ2-5, with TRBD2 matching 8 bases. The germline CDR1 and CDR2 sequences are MNHEY and SVGAGI. Trimming cost V 8 bases and J 4 bases; bases outside gene matches: 9. The CDR3 extends over 14 amino acids. CDR3 DNA sequence: TGTGCCAGCGGCCGGCGGGAGGTTAGAGAGACCCAGTACTTC. The encoded protein is CASGRREVRETQYF.

This clonotype was recorded a few times. J is TRBJ2-7 and V is TRBV7-9; 12 bases are a match to TRBD2. Germline V CDR1 and CDR2: SEHNR, FQNEAQ (reference sequence). The CDR3 is made up of 15 amino acids. With V trimmed by 4 bases and J by 1 base, 2 bases remained unmatched. The CDR3 DNA is TGTGCCAGCAGCTCGACTAGCGGGAGATCCTACGAGCAGTACTTC. This translates into CASSSTSGRSYEQYF.

This clonotype came up a few times. V is TRBV20-1 and J is TRBJ2-2, with 8 bases lining up with TRBD1. The junction had 7 bases not matched to a gene; V was cut back by 5 bases and J by 5 bases. Germline lookup yields CDR1 DFQATT and CDR2 SNEGSKA (reference sequence). There are 14 residues in the CDR3. CDR3 sequence reads: CSAPDRAGTGELFF. CDR3 sequence (DNA): TGCAGTGCTCCGGACAGGGCTGGAACCGGGGAGCTGTTTTTT.

This clonotype was picked up a small number of times. This chain links TRBV27 with TRBJ2-7; a weak D match, TRBD2 (5 bases). The CDR3 sequence is 14 residues long. V lost 3 bases to trimming and J lost 3 bases, with 12 bases between them. The germline CDR1 and CDR2 sequences are MNHEY and SMNVEV (reference sequence). The chain's CDR3 is CASSLGSSSYEQYF. CDR3 coding DNA: TGTGCCAGCAGTTTGGGGAGTAGTAGCTACGAGCAGTACTTC.

CDR3 amino acids: CASSQNRGSFYGYTF. The CDR3 bases are TGCGCCAGCAGCCAGAACAGGGGTTCCTTCTATGGCTACACCTTC. The rearrangement joins TRBV4-3 to TRBJ1-2, with 7 bases matching TRBD1. V gave up 3 bases and J gave up 4 bases; unmatched junction bases: 8. This CDR3 region has 15 residues. The germline V gene encodes CDR1 LGHNA and CDR2 YSLEER.

This clonotype was seen more than once but under ten times. The gene calls are TRBV11-3 and TRBJ2-1, with D possibly matching TRBD2 (6 bases). This CDR3 is 16 amino acids long. The germline V gene has CDR1 SGHNT and CDR2 YENEEA. V lost 3 bases and J 5 bases, leaving 17 bases between the germline ends. CDR3 residues: CASSFVVGRADNEQFF. CDR3 DNA: TGTGCCAGCAGCTTTGTCGTCGGGAGAGCTGACAATGAGCAGTTCTTC.

Regarding this clonotype: A junction end diverges from the germline sequence, so it may reflect a read error. V and J are TRBV7-3 and TRBJ2-3; D gene uncertain. Germline-derived CDR1 and CDR2 are SGHTA and FQGTGA. CDR3 size: 14 residues. CDR3 loop: CASRLTGSPDTQYF. The CDR3 nucleotides are TGTGCCAGCAGATTAACGGGCTCGCCAGATACGCAGTATTTT.

This chain links TRBV11-2 with TRBJ2-7; perhaps D is TRBD1 or TRBD2 (5 bases each). The CDR3 spans 14 residues. With 1 base removed from V and 3 bases from J, the gap between germline ends came to 10 bases. The germline V gene encodes CDR1 SGHAT and CDR2 FQNNGV. DNA for the CDR3: TGTGCCAGCAGCTTAGGTCCGGGGCACTACGAGCAGTACTTC. Its protein product is CASSLGPGHYEQYF.

The chain links TRBV29-1 to TRBJ1-1, with D perhaps matching TRBD1 (5 bases). The CDR3 sequence is 14 residues long. The V end lost 5 bases, the J end lost 6 bases, and 19 bases lay between the germline ends. Germline CDR1 reads SQVTM; CDR2 reads ANQGSEA. The CDR3 region is CSVRPPGMLAEAFF. The DNA for the CDR3 is TGCAGCGTTCGACCCCCAGGGATGTTGGCTGAAGCTTTCTTT. The variable domain in full, completed from reference TRBV29-1 and TRBJ1-1, reads SAVISQKPSRDICQRGTSLTIQCQVDSQVTMMFWYRQQPGQSLTLIATANQGSEATYESGFVIDKFPISRPNLTFSTLTVSNMSPEDSSIYLCSVRPPGMLAEAFFGQGTRLTVV.

This chain connects TRBV30 to TRBJ2-2, with 7 nucleotides matching TRBD2. The germline V gene encodes CDR1 GTSNPN and CDR2 SVGIG (reference sequence). After removal of 0 bases from V and 5 bases from J, the junction contained 12 bases not matched to a gene. The CDR3 is 17 residues long. The CDR3 reads CAWSVELSGPGTGELFF. The CDR3 nucleotides are TGTGCCTGGAGTGTAGAGCTTAGCGGGCCGGGGACCGGGGAGCTGTTTTTT.

This clonotype has just a few counts. CDR3 nucleotides: TGTGCCAGCAGCCCCGGGACAGGTTACATGAACACTGAAGCTTTCTTT. The encoded protein is CASSPGTGYMNTEAFF. The J gene is TRBJ1-1, the V gene TRBV11-1, with 8 positions matching TRBD1. Trimming at V came to 5 bases and at J to 0 bases, leaving 8 bases not matched to a gene. Germline V gives CDR1 SGHAT, CDR2 FQDESV (reference sequence). The CDR3 extends over 16 amino acids.

This clonotype was seen a few times. The V call is TRBV12-3 or TRBV12-4, the J call TRBJ2-1; the D is unclear. The CDR3 is made up of 12 amino acids. Trimming left V 1 base short and J 9 bases short, with 7 bases between. CDR3 nucleotides: TGTGCCAGCAGTTTAGGTAGGCGTGAGCAGTTCTTC. This sequence encodes CASSLGRREQFF.